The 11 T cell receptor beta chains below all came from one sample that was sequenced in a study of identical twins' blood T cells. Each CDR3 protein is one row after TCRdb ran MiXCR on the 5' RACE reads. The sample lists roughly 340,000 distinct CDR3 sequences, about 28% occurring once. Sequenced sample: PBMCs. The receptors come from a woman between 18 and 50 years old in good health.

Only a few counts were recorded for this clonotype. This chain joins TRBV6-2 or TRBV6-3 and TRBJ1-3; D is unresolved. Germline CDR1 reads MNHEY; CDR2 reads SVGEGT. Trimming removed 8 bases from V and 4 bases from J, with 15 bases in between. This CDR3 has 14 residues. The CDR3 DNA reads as TGTGCCAGCGAAGCTCACGGGTCCGGAAACACCATATATTTT. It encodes CASEAHGSGNTIYF.

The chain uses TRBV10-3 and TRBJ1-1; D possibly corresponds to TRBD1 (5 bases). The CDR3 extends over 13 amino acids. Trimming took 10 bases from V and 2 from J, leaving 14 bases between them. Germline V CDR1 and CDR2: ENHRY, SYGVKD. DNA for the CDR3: TGTGCCACAACGGGGCCGCTAAACACTGAAGCTTTCTTT. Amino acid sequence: CATTGPLNTEAFF.

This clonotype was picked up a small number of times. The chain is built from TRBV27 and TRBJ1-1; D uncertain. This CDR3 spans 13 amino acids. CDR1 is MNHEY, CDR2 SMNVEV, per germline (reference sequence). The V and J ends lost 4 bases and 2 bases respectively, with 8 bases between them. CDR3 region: CASSSRTNTEAFF. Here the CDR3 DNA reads TGTGCCAGCAGTTCCCGGACTAACACTGAAGCTTTCTTT.

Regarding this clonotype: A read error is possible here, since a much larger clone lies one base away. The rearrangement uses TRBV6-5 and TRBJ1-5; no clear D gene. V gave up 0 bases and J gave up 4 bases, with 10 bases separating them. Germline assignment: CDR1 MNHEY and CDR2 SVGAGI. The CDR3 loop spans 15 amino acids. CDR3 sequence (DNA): TGTGCCAGCAGTTACTCGAGAATCGCAAATCAGCCCCAGCATTTT. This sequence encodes CASSYSRIANQPQHF.

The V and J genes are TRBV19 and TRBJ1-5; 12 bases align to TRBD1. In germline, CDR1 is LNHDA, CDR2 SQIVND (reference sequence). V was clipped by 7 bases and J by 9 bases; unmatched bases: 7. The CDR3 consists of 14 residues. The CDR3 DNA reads TGTGCCAGTACGGGGACAGGGGGCGGTCGGCCCCAGCATTTT. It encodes CASTGTGGGRPQHF.

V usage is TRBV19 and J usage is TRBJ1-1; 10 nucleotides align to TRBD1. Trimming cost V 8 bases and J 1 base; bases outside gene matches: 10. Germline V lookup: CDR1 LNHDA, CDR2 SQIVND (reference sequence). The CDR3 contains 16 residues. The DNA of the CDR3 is TGTGCCAGTTTTCCCCGGGACAGGGGACCGAACACTGAAGCTTTCTTT. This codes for CASFPRDRGPNTEAFF.

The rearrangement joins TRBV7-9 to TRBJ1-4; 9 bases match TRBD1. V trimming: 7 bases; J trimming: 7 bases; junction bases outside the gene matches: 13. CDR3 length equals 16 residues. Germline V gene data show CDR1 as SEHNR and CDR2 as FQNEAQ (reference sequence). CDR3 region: CASTTSGTGRGEKLFF. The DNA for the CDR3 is TGTGCCAGCACCACCTCTGGGACAGGGCGGGGTGAAAAACTGTTTTTT.

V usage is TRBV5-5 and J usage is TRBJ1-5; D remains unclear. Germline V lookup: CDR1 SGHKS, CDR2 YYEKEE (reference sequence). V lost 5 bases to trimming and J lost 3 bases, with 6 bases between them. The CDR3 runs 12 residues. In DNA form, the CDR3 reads TGTGCCAGCAGTCAACCCAATCAGCCCCAGCATTTT. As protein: CASSQPNQPQHF.

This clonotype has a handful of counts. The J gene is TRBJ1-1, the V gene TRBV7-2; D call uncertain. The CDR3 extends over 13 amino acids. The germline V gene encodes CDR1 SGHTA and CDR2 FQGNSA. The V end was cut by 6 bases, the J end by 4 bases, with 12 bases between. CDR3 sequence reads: CASSLKGGTEAFF. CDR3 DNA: TGTGCCAGCAGTCTGAAGGGCGGCACTGAAGCTTTCTTT.

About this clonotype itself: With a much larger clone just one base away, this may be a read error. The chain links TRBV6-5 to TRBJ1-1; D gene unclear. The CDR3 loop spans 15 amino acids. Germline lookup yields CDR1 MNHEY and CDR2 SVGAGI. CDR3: CANSYGRFGGTEAFF. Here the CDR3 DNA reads TGTGCCAACAGTTACGGGAGATTCGGAGGGACTGAAGCTTTCTTT.

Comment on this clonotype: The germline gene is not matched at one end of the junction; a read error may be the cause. The CDR3 loop is CASSLSGRAGNEHFF. CDR3 sequence (DNA): TGTGCCAGCAGCTTAAGTGGGAGGGCCGGAAATGAGCATTTCTTC. The genes are TRBV7-9 and TRBJ2-1; 7 positions match TRBD2. The CDR3 totals 15 residues. Germline CDR1 and CDR2: SEHNR and FQNEAQ (reference sequence).